This paragraph covers one T cell receptor beta chain sequence. For blood and skin samples, reverse transcription used TCR alpha and beta constant primers. TCRdb reanalysed the 5' RACE reads using MiXCR and keeps one entry per CDR3 protein. The sample yields approximately 27,000 distinct CDR3 sequences, roughly a quarter seen once. Losses at the gene ends were 3 bases for V and 2 bases for J; bases not matched to a gene: 2. The CDR3 covers 13 residues. Germline CDR1 is DFQATT and CDR2 is SNEGSKA (reference sequence). These data belong to a study of naive and memory T cell subsets. Adult healthy volunteers gave 2.5 ml peripheral blood for whole-blood RNA.

V gene TRBV20-1 combines with J gene TRBJ2-3; TRBD1 agrees at 7 bases. This sequence was found in a female donor in good health. The CDR3, as DNA: TGCAGTGCTAGTGGGACAGCCACAGATACGCAGTATTTT. Translated: CSASGTATDTQYF.